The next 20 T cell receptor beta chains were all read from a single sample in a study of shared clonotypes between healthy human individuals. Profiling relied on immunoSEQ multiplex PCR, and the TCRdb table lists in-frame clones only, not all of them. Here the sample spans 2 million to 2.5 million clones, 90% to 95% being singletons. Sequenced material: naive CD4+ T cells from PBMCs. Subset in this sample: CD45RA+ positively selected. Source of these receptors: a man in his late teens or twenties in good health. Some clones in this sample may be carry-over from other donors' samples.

Here the CDR3 reads CASSLTSGDEQYF. The CDR3 nucleotides read TGTGCCAGCAGCTTAACGTCTGGGGACGAGCAGTACTTC. V gene TRBV7-3 combines with J gene TRBJ2-7; D unclear. Per the germline V gene, CDR1 is SGHTA and CDR2 is FQGTGA. The ends were cut back, 0 bases at V and 5 bases at J, with 8 bases in the middle. CDR3 size: 13 residues.

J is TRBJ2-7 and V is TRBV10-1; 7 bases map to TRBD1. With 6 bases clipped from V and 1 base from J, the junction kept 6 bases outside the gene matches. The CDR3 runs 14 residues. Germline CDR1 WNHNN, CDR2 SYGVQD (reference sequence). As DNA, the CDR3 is TGCGCCAGCAGCGGGACAGCCAAGTCCTACGAGCAGTACTTC. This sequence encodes CASSGTAKSYEQYF.

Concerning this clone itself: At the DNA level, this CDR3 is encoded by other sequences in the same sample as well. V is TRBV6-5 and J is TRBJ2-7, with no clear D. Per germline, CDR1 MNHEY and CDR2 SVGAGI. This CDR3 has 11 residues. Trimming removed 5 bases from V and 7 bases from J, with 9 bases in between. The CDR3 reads CASSRSAEQYF. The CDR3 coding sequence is TGTGCCAGCAGTCGAAGTGCGGAGCAGTACTTC.

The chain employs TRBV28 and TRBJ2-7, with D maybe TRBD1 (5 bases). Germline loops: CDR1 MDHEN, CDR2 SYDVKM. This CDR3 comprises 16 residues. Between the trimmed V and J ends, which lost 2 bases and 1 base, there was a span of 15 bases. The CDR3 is CASSLVVYRSSYEQYF. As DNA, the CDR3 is TGTGCCAGCAGTTTAGTTGTATACAGGAGTTCCTACGAGCAGTACTTC.

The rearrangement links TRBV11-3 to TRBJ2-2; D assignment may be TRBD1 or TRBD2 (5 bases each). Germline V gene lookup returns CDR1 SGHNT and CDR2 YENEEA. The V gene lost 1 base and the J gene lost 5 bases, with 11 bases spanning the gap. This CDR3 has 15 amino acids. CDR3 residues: CASSLGGVWTGELFF. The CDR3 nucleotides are TGTGCCAGCAGCTTAGGAGGGGTTTGGACCGGGGAGCTGTTTTTT.

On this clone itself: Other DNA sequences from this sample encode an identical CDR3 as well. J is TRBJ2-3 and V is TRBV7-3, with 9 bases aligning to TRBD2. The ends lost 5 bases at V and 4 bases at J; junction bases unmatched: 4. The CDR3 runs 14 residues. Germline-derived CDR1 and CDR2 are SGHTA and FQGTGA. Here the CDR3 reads CASSTGLAADTQYF. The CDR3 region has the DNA TGTGCCAGCAGCACGGGACTAGCCGCAGATACGCAGTATTTT.

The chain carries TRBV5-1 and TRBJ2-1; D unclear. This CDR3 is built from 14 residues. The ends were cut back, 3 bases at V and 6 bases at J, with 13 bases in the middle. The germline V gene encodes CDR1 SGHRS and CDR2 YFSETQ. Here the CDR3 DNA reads TGCGCCAGCAGCTCCGTCTTGATCGTCAATGAGCAGTTCTTC. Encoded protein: CASSSVLIVNEQFF.

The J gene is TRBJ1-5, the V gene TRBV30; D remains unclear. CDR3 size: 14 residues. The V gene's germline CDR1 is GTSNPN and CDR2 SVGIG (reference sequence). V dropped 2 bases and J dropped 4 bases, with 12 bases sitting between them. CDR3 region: CAWSFSGDNQPQHF. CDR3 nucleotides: TGTGCCTGGAGTTTTTCCGGGGATAATCAGCCCCAGCATTTT.

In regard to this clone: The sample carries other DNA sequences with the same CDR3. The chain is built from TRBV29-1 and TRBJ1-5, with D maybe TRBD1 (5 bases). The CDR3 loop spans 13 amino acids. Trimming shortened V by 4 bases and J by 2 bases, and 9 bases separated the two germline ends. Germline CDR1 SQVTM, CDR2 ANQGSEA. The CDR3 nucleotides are TGCAGCGTTGTGCAGGGAGGCAATCAGCCCCAGCATTTT. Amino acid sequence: CSVVQGGNQPQHF. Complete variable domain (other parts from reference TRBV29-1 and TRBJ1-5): SAVISQKPSRDICQRGTSLTIQCQVDSQVTMMFWYRQQPGQSLTLIATANQGSEATYESGFVIDKFPISRPNLTFSTLTVSNMSPEDSSIYLCSVVQGGNQPQHFGDGTRLSIL.

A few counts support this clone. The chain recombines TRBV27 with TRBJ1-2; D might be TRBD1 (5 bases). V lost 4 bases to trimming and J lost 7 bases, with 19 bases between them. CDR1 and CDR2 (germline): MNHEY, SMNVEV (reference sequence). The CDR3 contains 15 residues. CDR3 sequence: CASSSPTGPFAGYTF. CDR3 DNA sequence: TGTGCCAGCAGTTCCCCCACAGGTCCCTTCGCTGGCTACACCTTC.

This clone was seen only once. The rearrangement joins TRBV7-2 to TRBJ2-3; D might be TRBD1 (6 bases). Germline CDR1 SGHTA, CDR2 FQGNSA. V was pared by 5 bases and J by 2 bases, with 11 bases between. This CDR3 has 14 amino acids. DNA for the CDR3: TGTGCCAGCAGCAGGAACAGGGCCACAGATACGCAGTATTTT. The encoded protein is CASSRNRATDTQYF.

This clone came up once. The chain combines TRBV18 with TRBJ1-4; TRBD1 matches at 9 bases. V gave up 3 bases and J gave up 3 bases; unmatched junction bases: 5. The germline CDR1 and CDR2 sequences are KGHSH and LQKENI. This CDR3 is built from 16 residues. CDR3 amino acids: CASSPSRTGANEKLFF. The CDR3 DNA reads TGTGCCAGCTCACCCTCGCGGACAGGGGCTAATGAAAAACTGTTTTTT.

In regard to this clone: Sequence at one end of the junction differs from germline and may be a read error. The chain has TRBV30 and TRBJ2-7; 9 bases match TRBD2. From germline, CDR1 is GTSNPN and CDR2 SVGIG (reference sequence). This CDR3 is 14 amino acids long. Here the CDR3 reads CAGRWASGTYEQYF. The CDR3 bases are TGTGCCGGGAGGTGGGCTAGCGGGACCTACGAGCAGTACTTC.

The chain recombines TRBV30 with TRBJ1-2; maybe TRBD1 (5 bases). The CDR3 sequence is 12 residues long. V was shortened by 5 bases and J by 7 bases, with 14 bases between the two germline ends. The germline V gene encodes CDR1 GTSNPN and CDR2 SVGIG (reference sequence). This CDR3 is CAWEGVPRGYTF. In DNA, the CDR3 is TGTGCCTGGGAAGGGGTGCCTCGTGGCTACACCTTC.

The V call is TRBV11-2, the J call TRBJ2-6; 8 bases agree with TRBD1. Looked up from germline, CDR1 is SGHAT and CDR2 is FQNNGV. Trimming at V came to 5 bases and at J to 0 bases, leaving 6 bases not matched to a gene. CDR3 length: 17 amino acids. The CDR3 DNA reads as TGTGCCAGCAGCCGGGACAGGTACCTCTCTGGGGCCAACGTCCTGACTTTC. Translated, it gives CASSRDRYLSGANVLTF.

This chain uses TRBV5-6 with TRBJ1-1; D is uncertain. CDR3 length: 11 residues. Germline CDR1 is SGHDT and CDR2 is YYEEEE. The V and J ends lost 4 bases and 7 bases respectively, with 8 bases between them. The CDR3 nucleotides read TGTGCCAGCAGCCGCCAAGGTGAAGCTTTCTTT. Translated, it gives CASSRQGEAFF.

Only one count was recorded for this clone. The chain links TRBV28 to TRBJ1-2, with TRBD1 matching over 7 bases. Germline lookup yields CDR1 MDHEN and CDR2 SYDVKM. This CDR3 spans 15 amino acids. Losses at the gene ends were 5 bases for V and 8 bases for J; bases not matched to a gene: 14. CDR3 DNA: TGTGCCAGCAGTGGTCAGGGGGGGGCTAGTTTGGGCTACACCTTC. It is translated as CASSGQGGASLGYTF.

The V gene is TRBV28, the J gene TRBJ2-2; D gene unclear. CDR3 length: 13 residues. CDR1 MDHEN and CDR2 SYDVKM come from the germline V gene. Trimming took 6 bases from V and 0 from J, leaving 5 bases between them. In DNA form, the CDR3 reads TGTGCCAGCAGGCTCGCGAACACCGGGGAGCTGTTTTTT. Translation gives CASRLANTGELFF. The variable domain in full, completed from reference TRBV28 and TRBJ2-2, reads DVKVTQSSRYLVKRTGEKVFLECVQDMDHENMFWYRQDPGLGLRLIYFSYDVKMKEKGDIPEGYSVSREKKERFSLILESASTNQTSMYLCASRLANTGELFFGEGSRLTVL.

CDR3 protein: CASSLSRTGGGGYEQYF. DNA of the CDR3: TGTGCCAGCAGTCTTAGTCGGACAGGGGGGGGAGGGTACGAGCAGTACTTC. The V gene is TRBV27, the J gene TRBJ2-7; TRBD1 aligns across 10 bases. This CDR3 spans 17 amino acids. V lost 5 bases to trimming and J lost 4 bases; unmatched junction nucleotides: 14. Germline V gene sequence: CDR1 MNHEY, CDR2 SMNVEV (reference sequence).

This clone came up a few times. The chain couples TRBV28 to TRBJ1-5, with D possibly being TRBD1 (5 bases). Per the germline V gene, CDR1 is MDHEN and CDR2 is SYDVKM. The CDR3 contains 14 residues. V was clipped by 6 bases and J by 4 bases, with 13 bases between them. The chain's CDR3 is CASSRGEWNQPQHF. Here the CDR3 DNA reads TGTGCCAGCAGCCGAGGGGAGTGGAATCAGCCCCAGCATTTT.